Listed below are T cell receptor beta chains from one sample, sequenced in a study of CD8+ T cells in alopecia areata. Some clones are missing from TCRdb's copy, which holds only in-frame ones; the method was immunoSEQ multiplex PCR. Here the sample spans under 200,000 clones, approximately 62% being singletons. The input for sequencing was CD4+ T cells sorted from blood, taken at week 24, from a patient treated with tofacitinib. The receptors shown here come from a human donor with alopecia areata. Each CDR3 is given with its conserved first and last residue. A D gene is named only where the DNA matches it firmly. Clone size, where shown, is once, few, many, or a class for clones that have expanded.

D	V	J	size	DNA	CDR3
TRBD1	TRBV30	TRBJ1-4	once	TGTGCCTGGACCAAGGGACAGCTTAATGAAAAACTGTTTTTT	CAWTKGQLNEKLFF
TRBD1	TRBV5-1	TRBJ1-5	.	TGCGCCACCGCACCCCGGGACAGGGACCAGCCCCAGCATTTT	CATAPRDRDQPQHF
.	TRBV7-9	TRBJ2-1	.	TGTGCCAGCAGCCGGCTGGTGGGGCAGTTCTTC	CASSRLVGQFF
.	TRBV18	TRBJ1-2	.	TGTGCCAGCTCACCACCGACTCGGCCTAGCGGCTACACCTTC	CASSPPTRPSGYTF
.	TRBV9	TRBJ2-1	.	TGTGCCAGCAGCGTTCAGGGTAACGATGAGCAGTTCTTC	CASSVQGNDEQFF
.	TRBV12-5	TRBJ2-5	.	TGTGCTAGTGCCCCCATCCAAGAGACCCAGTACTTC	CASAPIQETQYF
.	TRBV5-1	TRBJ1-1	.	TGCGCCAGCAGCATAGATCAGGGGAACAAGGTTTTCTTT	CASSIDQGNKVFF
.	TRBV29-1	TRBJ2-7	once	TGCAGCGTTAGTACAGGGTCCTACGAGCAGTACTTC	CSVSTGSYEQYF
TRBD2	TRBV4-2	TRBJ2-7	.	TGTGCCAGCAGCCAAGATCAGGCTAGCGGGGGTTCCGAGCAGTACTTC	CASSQDQASGGSEQYF
.	TRBV29-1	TRBJ1-1	.	TGCAGCGTCATAGGGGTGAACACTGAAGCTTTCTTT	CSVIGVNTEAFF
.	TRBV29-1	TRBJ1-1	.	TGCAGCGTTGAAGGCGGGGGCCGACGGAACACTGAAGCTTTCTTT	CSVEGGGRRNTEAFF
TRBD1	TRBV19	TRBJ1-5	.	TGTGCCAGTAACCCCAGGGGGCATATTCAGCCCCAGCATTTT	CASNPRGHIQPQHF
.	TRBV30	TRBJ1-3	.	TGTGCCTGGAGTAATCTAGGCGCCTCTGGAAACACCATATATTTT	CAWSNLGASGNTIYF
.	TRBV5-1	TRBJ1-6	.	TGCGCCAGCAGCTTGAGCGTATACGATTCACCCCTCCACTTT	CASSLSVYDSPLHF
.	TRBV30	TRBJ1-2	.	TGTGCCTGGAGTGTATCGACAGCATTTTATAGCTACACCTTC	CAWSVSTAFYSYTF
.	TRBV2	TRBJ1-1	.	TGTGCCAGCAGTATTTTAGGGGCTAGTGCTGAAGCTTTCTTT	CASSILGASAEAFF
TRBD1	TRBV6-5	TRBJ2-3	.	TGTGCCAGCAGCCAAGACAGGGTACTAGATACGCAGTATTTT	CASSQDRVLDTQYF
.	TRBV10-3	TRBJ2-3	.	TGTGCCTCCAGGGAAAGCACAGATACGCAGTATTTT	CASRESTDTQYF
.	TRBV30	TRBJ1-6	.	TGTGCCTGGGCTGGGACGGCTTATAATTCACCCCTCCACTTT	CAWAGTAYNSPLHF
TRBD1	TRBV5-1	TRBJ2-7	.	TGCGCCAGCAGCTTGGGGGACAGTTTCTACGAGCAGTACTTC	CASSLGDSFYEQYF
.	TRBV9	TRBJ2-1	few	TGTGCCAGCAGCGTACGGGGTGAGCAGTTCTTC	CASSVRGEQFF
.	TRBV4-2	TRBJ2-5	.	TGTGCCAGCAGCCAAGACGGCATGCAAGAGACCCAGTACTTC	CASSQDGMQETQYF
TRBD1	TRBV30	TRBJ2-7	.	TGTGCCTGGAGCACGGGACAGGGGGTCGAGCAGTACTTC	CAWSTGQGVEQYF
.	TRBV30	TRBJ1-5	.	TGTGCCTGGAGTGAGAGCGGGGGAGGTCAGCCCCAGCATTTT	CAWSESGGGQPQHF
.	TRBV30	TRBJ2-5	.	TGTGCCTGGAGATCTTTTCTATACCAAGAGACCCAGTACTTC	CAWRSFLYQETQYF
TRBD2	TRBV5-1	TRBJ2-3	once	TGCGCCAGCAGCGAGGGACTAGCGGGGGGGCGAACAGATACGCAGTATTTT	CASSEGLAGGRTDTQYF
.	TRBV6-5	TRBJ2-3	few	TGTGCCAGCAGTTCCTACAAGGAGGATACGCAGTATTTT	CASSSYKEDTQYF
TRBD1	TRBV30	TRBJ1-3	few	TGTGCCTGGACAGGGGGTGGAAACACCATATATTTT	CAWTGGGNTIYF
TRBD1	TRBV29-1	TRBJ2-2	.	TGCAGCGTGGGACAGGGGGTCACCGGGGAGCTGTTTTTT	CSVGQGVTGELFF
.	TRBV7-9	TRBJ1-4	.	TGTGCCAGCAGCTCTCGGAGACTTGAAAAACTGTTTTTT	CASSSRRLEKLFF
TRBD1	TRBV5-1	TRBJ2-7	.	TGCGCCAGCAGCGTGACAGGGGAAACCTACAACGAGCAGTACTTC	CASSVTGETYNEQYF
.	TRBV29-1	TRBJ1-5	.	TGCAGCGTTGGGACAGAATTGTATCAGCCCCAGCATTTT	CSVGTELYQPQHF
.	TRBV27	TRBJ1-1	once	TGTGCCAGCAGTGGAGGGGGGAACACTGAAGCTTTCTTT	CASSGGGNTEAFF
.	TRBV7-2	TRBJ2-2	few	TGTGCCAGCAGCCCCACAGTATCCGGGGAGCTGTTTTTT	CASSPTVSGELFF
.	TRBV29-1	TRBJ2-3	.	TGCAGCGTTGAAGATCCGGGCCCAGATACGCAGTATTTT	CSVEDPGPDTQYF
.	TRBV5-4	TRBJ1-2	few	TGTGCCAGCATTAGTCAGGGGTATGGCTACACCTTC	CASISQGYGYTF
TRBD1	TRBV2	TRBJ2-1	few	TGTGCCAGCAGTCAAGACAGGGGGCCTTTGTATGAGCAGTTCTTC	CASSQDRGPLYEQFF
TRBD1	TRBV5-1	TRBJ2-2	few	TGCGCCAGCAGCAAAGGACAGGCCGACACCGGGGAGCTGTTTTTT	CASSKGQADTGELFF
.	TRBV5-1	TRBJ1-2	.	TGCGCCAGCAGTCTAGGACAGACCTATGGCTACACCTTC	CASSLGQTYGYTF
.	TRBV20-1	TRBJ1-1	.	TGCAGTGCTAGGCGGGACACTGAAGCTTTCTTT	CSARRDTEAFF
.	TRBV5-1	TRBJ2-7	.	TGCGCCAGCAGCACGGACAGAGGGGAGCAGTACTTC	CASSTDRGEQYF
.	TRBV29-1	TRBJ2-2	.	TGCAGCGTTGGGGAGGGGGGTGCCGGGGAGCTGTTTTTT	CSVGEGGAGELFF
.	TRBV30	TRBJ2-7	.	TGTGCCTGGAGTGTAGGTCAGGTATACTACGAGCAGTACTTC	CAWSVGQVYYEQYF
.	TRBV30	TRBJ2-7	.	TGTGCCTGGACCGGCAGCCGGAGGAACCGCTACGAGCAGTACTTC	CAWTGSRRNRYEQYF
.	TRBV7-2	TRBJ2-1	.	TGTGCCAGCAGCTTATTTCGGGGACGGAATGAGCAGTTCTTC	CASSLFRGRNEQFF
TRBD1	TRBV30	TRBJ2-2	few	TGTGCCTGGAGTGTGACAGGGGTTACCGGGGAGCTGTTTTTT	CAWSVTGVTGELFF
TRBD1	TRBV29-1	TRBJ1-5	few	TGCAGCGTTGGACAGGGATTGGGTCAGCCCCAGCATTTT	CSVGQGLGQPQHF
.	TRBV30	TRBJ2-2	.	TGTGCCTGGACTAAGGGAGGAAACACCGGGGAGCTGTTTTTT	CAWTKGGNTGELFF
.	TRBV6-5	TRBJ2-7	.	TGTGCCAGCAGTTATCTTGGGTCGGCTTACGAGCAGTACTTC	CASSYLGSAYEQYF
TRBD1	TRBV29-1	TRBJ2-1	few	TGCAGCGCAGGACAGGGGGCCTACAATGAGCAGTTCTTC	CSAGQGAYNEQFF
.	TRBV11-3	TRBJ2-7	.	TGTGCCAGCAGCTTAGATTCCGCCGGGGCCAGCTCCTACGAGCAGTACTTC	CASSLDSAGASSYEQYF
TRBD1	TRBV30	TRBJ1-1	.	TGTGCCTGGAGGGGACAGTCATTGGGCACTGAAGCTTTCTTT	CAWRGQSLGTEAFF
.	TRBV5-1	TRBJ2-5	.	TGCGCCAGCAGCTTGTTCACGGTTCAAGAGACCCAGTACTTC	CASSLFTVQETQYF
.	TRBV5-6	TRBJ2-6	.	TGTGCCAGCAGCTTGGGGCAGGGTGGGGCCAACGTCCTGACTTTC	CASSLGQGGANVLTF
.	TRBV4-2	TRBJ1-5	.	TGTGCCAGCAGCCAACCGGGGGCTGGTCAGCCCCAGCATTTT	CASSQPGAGQPQHF
.	TRBV15	TRBJ1-6	once	TGTGCCACCAGTACGAGTAGCTCCTATAATTCACCCCTCCACTTT	CATSTSSSYNSPLHF
.	TRBV29-1	TRBJ2-1	.	TGCAGCGTCGCACCCCTACCCTGGATTCCGGTCCGGGAGCAGTTCTTC	CSVAPLPWIPVREQFF
.	TRBV29-1	TRBJ2-1	few	TGCAGCGGTGACAGTAATGAGCAGTTCTTC	CSGDSNEQFF
.	TRBV27	TRBJ2-2	.	TGTGCCAGCAGTTTAGGAGGGTTGGACACCGGGGAGCTGTTTTTT	CASSLGGLDTGELFF
.	TRBV11-3	TRBJ2-4	.	TGTGCCAGCAGCTTAGATTCCCGGGGAAACATTCAGTACTTC	CASSLDSRGNIQYF